The clone carrying this TCR beta chain was counted a single time. Some clones are missing from TCRdb's copy, which holds only in-frame ones; the method was immunoSEQ multiplex PCR. The table has roughly 270,000 clones, roughly 85% seen once; the top ten hold about 2.3%. Residents of 24 US areas, aged about 18 to 89 years, made up the participants. Recovered participants had two consecutive negative NP/OP PCR tests, healthcare professional clearance, or symptom resolution. This record belongs to a study of blood T cell repertoires in COVID-19. Study context: Sources were T cells, B-cell-depleted T cells, or PBMCs; the material itself was cDNA or gDNA.

This CDR3 contains 14 residues. After removal of 5 bases from V and 1 base from J, the junction contained 4 bases not matched to a gene. CDR1 and CDR2 (germline): SGHTA, FQGNSA. This sequence joins TRBV7-2 and TRBJ2-7, with 8 bases lining up with TRBD2. Sample: PBMCs or T cells enriched from blood (not recorded which). This clonotype was sampled from a woman aged 50 to 60 who had recovered from COVID-19. The CDR3 loop is CASSGGLGSYEQYF. The CDR3 region has the DNA TGTGCCAGCAGCGGGGGACTAGGGTCCTACGAGCAGTACTTC.